The 18 T cell receptor beta chains below were found in one sample sequenced in a study of cytomegalovirus exposure and HLA in healthy donors (dated by TCRdb to the late 2010s). The method behind the library was the immunoSEQ multiplex PCR assay. TCRdb's version of the immuneACCESS table is confined to in-frame rearrangements and falls short of the full clone set. An unresolved V gene accounts for under half of the shortfall where checked; the remainder is of unknown origin. A total of some 110,000 clones appear in this sample, more than 70% of them only once. The top ten constitute less than 2% of the sample. The sequencing input was PBMCs. The origin of the receptors is a man aged 18 to 30 in good health and CMV-seronegative.

The chain couples TRBV10-3 to TRBJ2-2; TRBD2 matches at 13 bases. J lost 4 bases, V lost 10 bases, and 6 bases had no gene match. The CDR3 contains 15 residues. The V gene's germline CDR1 is ENHRY and CDR2 SYGVKD. The CDR3: CASGTSGTRTGELFF. The CDR3, as DNA: TGTGCCAGCGGGACTAGCGGGACTCGCACCGGGGAGCTGTTTTTT.

This chain links TRBV6-1 with TRBJ2-1; 9 positions match TRBD2. The CDR3 totals 16 residues. Trimming at V came to 3 bases and at J to 7 bases, leaving 10 bases not matched to a gene. Germline lookup yields CDR1 MNHNS and CDR2 SASEGT. CDR3 DNA sequence: TGTGCCAGCAGTGACAAAATGGCGGGGGGGCGGAATGAGCAGTTCTTC. As protein: CASSDKMAGGRNEQFF.

V usage is TRBV2 and J usage is TRBJ2-7; the match to TRBD2 covers 11 bases. Germline trimming cut 6 bases from V and 2 bases from J; bases unmatched to any gene: 12. CDR1 is SNHLY, CDR2 FYNNEI, per germline. This CDR3 has 17 residues. This CDR3 reads CASRTGLAGIFPYEQYF. CDR3 coding DNA: TGTGCCAGCAGAACCGGACTAGCGGGCATTTTCCCCTACGAGCAGTACTTC.

The chain combines TRBV6-1 with TRBJ2-7, with D hard to call. CDR1 is MNHNS, CDR2 SASEGT, per germline. The CDR3 has 14 amino acids. V gave up 4 bases and J gave up 2 bases, with 12 bases separating them. In nucleotides, the CDR3 is TGTGCCAGCAGTGTGTCCAGGAAAACCTACGAGCAGTACTTC. Its translation: CASSVSRKTYEQYF.

The J gene is TRBJ1-1, the V gene TRBV5-6; TRBD1 matches at 9 bases. The germline gives CDR1 SGHDT, CDR2 YYEEEE. The CDR3 consists of 14 residues. Trimming took 3 bases from V and 4 from J; bases not matched to a gene: 4. DNA for the CDR3: TGTGCCAGCAGCTGGGGACAGGGAGTCACTGAAGCTTTCTTT. It translates to CASSWGQGVTEAFF.

The chain recombines TRBV19 with TRBJ2-3, with 9 bases that match TRBD2. The CDR3 has 17 residues. The V gene's germline CDR1 is LNHDA and CDR2 SQIVND (reference sequence). V lost 4 bases and J lost 1; bases outside the gene matches: 9. The CDR3 bases are TGTGCCAGTAGTACCAAGGGACTAGCTTCAGGCACAGATACGCAGTATTTT. It translates to CASSTKGLASGTDTQYF.

This clone showed up just once. The chain combines TRBV18 with TRBJ1-3; D unclear. This CDR3 has 15 amino acids. Germline V gives CDR1 KGHSH, CDR2 LQKENI. The ends were cut back, 4 bases at V and 0 bases at J, with 10 bases in the middle. CDR3 in DNA: TGTGCCAGCTCACGGTCGGCGGACTCTGGAAACACCATATATTTT. It yields the protein CASSRSADSGNTIYF.

The chain has TRBV11-2 and TRBJ2-7, with 8 bases that match TRBD2. This CDR3 has 14 amino acids. Germline CDR1 reads SGHAT; CDR2 reads FQNNGV. J was trimmed by 3 bases and V by 5 bases; bases with no gene match: 6. Here the CDR3 DNA reads TGTGCCAGCAGCACGGGGGGGGGCGGCTACGAGCAGTACTTC. This translates into CASSTGGGGYEQYF. Full variable domain (outside the CDR3, taken from reference TRBV11-2 and TRBJ2-7): EAGVAQSPRYKIIEKRQSVAFWCNPISGHATLYWYQQILGQGPKLLIQFQNNGVVDDSQLPKDRFSAERLKGVDSTLKIQPAKLEDSAVYLCASSTGGGGYEQYFGPGTRLTVT.

The V gene is TRBV5-4, the J gene TRBJ1-1; tentatively, D is TRBD1 (6 bases). Trimming stripped 1 base from V and 1 base from J, with 11 bases between. The CDR3 consists of 15 residues. From germline, CDR1 is SGHNT and CDR2 YYREEE (reference sequence). The CDR3: CASSLNPGQNTEAFF. The CDR3 DNA is TGTGCCAGCAGCTTGAATCCGGGACAGAACACTGAAGCTTTCTTT. The full variable domain, rest sourced from reference TRBV5-4 and TRBJ1-1, is ETGVTQSPTHLIKTRGQQVTLRCSSQSGHNTVSWYQQALGQGPQFIFQYYREEENGRGNFPPRFSGLQFPNYSSELNVNALELDDSALYLCASSLNPGQNTEAFFGQGTRLTVV.

The chain links TRBV7-2 to TRBJ2-7; a weak D match, TRBD2 (6 bases). The CDR3 sequence is 18 residues long. CDR1 is SGHTA, CDR2 FQGNSA, per germline. V lost 1 base and J lost 2, with 21 bases in between. This chain's CDR3 is CASSLVPRGGFNTYEQYF. The DNA of the CDR3 is TGTGCCAGCAGCTTAGTTCCACGGGGAGGCTTTAATACCTACGAGCAGTACTTC.

This chain uses TRBV28 with TRBJ1-2, with a tentative D call TRBD1 (5 bases). Trimming shortened V by 11 bases and J by 7 bases, and 14 bases separated the two germline ends. Germline V gene sequence: CDR1 MDHEN, CDR2 SYDVKM. CDR3 length: 11 residues. This chain's CDR3 is CAYRTSSGYTF. For the CDR3, the DNA is TGTGCCTACCGGACATCCTCTGGCTACACCTTC.

This chain uses TRBV28 with TRBJ1-1, with D tentatively TRBD1 (5 bases). This CDR3 comprises 14 residues. Per germline, CDR1 MDHEN and CDR2 SYDVKM. The V end lost 3 bases, the J end lost 6 bases, and 14 bases lay between the germline ends. The DNA for the CDR3 is TGTGCCAGCAGTTTCGGGCAGGGCTGGGCTGAAGCTTTCTTT. Its translation is CASSFGQGWAEAFF.

The chain is built from TRBV7-6 and TRBJ2-1, with D possibly being TRBD2 (5 bases). CDR1 and CDR2 from the germline V gene are SGHVS and FNYEAQ. V dropped 1 base and J dropped 5 bases, with 9 bases sitting between them. The CDR3 extends over 14 amino acids. The CDR3 reads CASSLVLGDNEQFF. The CDR3 DNA reads as TGTGCCAGCAGCTTAGTTTTGGGAGACAATGAGCAGTTCTTC. The full variable domain, its missing parts supplied by reference TRBV7-6 and TRBJ2-1, is GAGVSQSPRYKVTKRGQDVALRCDPISGHVSLYWYRQALGQGPEFLTYFNYEAQQDKSGLPNDRFSAERPEGSISTLTIQRTEQRDSAMYRCASSLVLGDNEQFFGPGTRLTVL.

This chain uses TRBV2 with TRBJ2-6; D remains unclear. Germline assignment: CDR1 SNHLY and CDR2 FYNNEI. Deletions cut 7 bases from V and 2 bases from J, with 9 bases between. CDR3 size: 14 residues. For the CDR3, the DNA is TGTGCCAGCACCCTTCGAGCTGGGGCCAACGTCCTGACTTTC. Translation gives CASTLRAGANVLTF. Variable domain in full (rest from reference TRBV2 and TRBJ2-6): EPEVTQTPSHQVTQMGQEVILRCVPISNHLYFYWYRQILGQKVEFLVSFYNNEISEKSEIFDDQFSVERPDGSNFTLKIRSTKLEDSAMYFCASTLRAGANVLTFGAGSRLTVL.

The chain employs TRBV28 and TRBJ1-3, with D tentatively TRBD1 (5 bases). V was shortened by 8 bases and J by 0 bases, with 14 bases between the two germline ends. The CDR3 has 15 amino acids. CDR1 MDHEN and CDR2 SYDVKM come from the germline V gene. CDR3 sequence (DNA): TGTGCCAGCCGGGGACTGTTGTTCTCTGGAAACACCATATATTTT. Its translation is CASRGLLFSGNTIYF.

The V call is TRBV6-5, the J call TRBJ2-7, with 12 bases aligning to TRBD1. CDR3 length: 16 residues. CDR1 and CDR2 from the germline V gene are MNHEY and SVGAGI. V was pared by 4 bases and J by 4 bases, with 8 bases of the junction left unmatched. CDR3 nucleotide sequence: TGTGCCAGCAGTTCCGGGACAGGGGGCGCTCGGTACGAGCAGTACTTC. Translating gives CASSSGTGGARYEQYF.

V gene TRBV28 combines with J gene TRBJ2-5; tentatively, D is TRBD2 (5 bases). Germline assignment: CDR1 MDHEN and CDR2 SYDVKM. Trimming took 5 bases from V and 4 from J, leaving 14 bases between them. The CDR3 runs 14 residues. The CDR3, as DNA: TGTGCCAGCAGTCCGTCGAGGGAACCAGAGACCCAGTACTTC. Amino acid sequence: CASSPSREPETQYF.

The chain has TRBV19 and TRBJ1-4, with 8 nucleotides matching TRBD1. The CDR3 contains 19 residues. Germline CDR1 is LNHDA and CDR2 is SQIVND (reference sequence). Losses at the gene ends were 3 bases for V and 0 bases for J; bases not matched to a gene: 12. In DNA form, the CDR3 reads TGTGCCAGTAGTATTCCGGGACAGGAGCTCCCAGCAACTAATGAAAAACTGTTTTTT. As protein: CASSIPGQELPATNEKLFF.